The rows below give T cell receptor beta chains drawn from one sample of a study of identical twins. TCRdb re-called the 5' RACE reads through MiXCR, storing one row per CDR3 protein. The sample carries 400,000 to 500,000 distinct CDR3 sequences, roughly 18% recorded once. The specimen sequenced was naive T cells sorted from blood. Receptor source: a man aged 50-60 years in good health. The CDR3 runs from the conserved cysteine through the conserved F or W. The D gene is left open where the match is weak. Size is omitted from some rows. Given values are once, few, many or a class for expanded clones.

clone_size: few
d_call: TRBD2
v_call: TRBV7-9
j_call: TRBJ2-1
cdr3_aa: CASSSWAGEDNEQFF
cdr3_nt: TGTGCCAGCAGCTCCTGGGCGGGGGAAGATAATGAGCAGTTCTTC

clone_size: few
d_call: -
v_call: TRBV12-3/TRBV12-4
j_call: TRBJ1-2
cdr3_aa: CASRTHKGDGYTF
cdr3_nt: TGTGCCAGCAGAACCCACAAGGGAGATGGCTACACCTTC

clone_size: few
d_call: -
v_call: TRBV5-6
j_call: TRBJ1-5
cdr3_aa: CASSFGLSNQPQHF
cdr3_nt: TGTGCCAGCAGCTTTGGCCTGAGCAATCAGCCCCAGCATTTT

clone_size: few
d_call: TRBD1
v_call: TRBV20-1
j_call: TRBJ2-1
cdr3_aa: CSVQDRATEQFF
cdr3_nt: TGCAGTGTCCAGGACAGGGCGACTGAGCAGTTCTTC

clone_size: few
d_call: TRBD1
v_call: TRBV6-1
j_call: TRBJ2-7
cdr3_aa: CASSRLPGTGGYEQYF
cdr3_nt: TGTGCCAGCAGTCGGCTCCCCGGGACAGGGGGCTACGAGCAGTACTTC

clone_size: many
d_call: TRBD2
v_call: TRBV6-5
j_call: TRBJ2-5
cdr3_aa: CASSYHLAEETQYF
cdr3_nt: TGTGCCAGCAGTTACCATCTAGCGGAAGAGACCCAGTACTTC

clone_size: -
d_call: -
v_call: TRBV10-3
j_call: TRBJ2-5
cdr3_aa: CATQEGAVETQYF
cdr3_nt: TGTGCCACCCAGGAGGGGGCGGTGGAGACCCAGTACTTC

clone_size: few
d_call: -
v_call: TRBV6-1
j_call: TRBJ2-1
cdr3_aa: CASSPGQSNEQFF
cdr3_nt: TGTGCCAGCAGTCCCGGACAGAGCAATGAGCAGTTCTTC

clone_size: many
d_call: TRBD1
v_call: TRBV19
j_call: TRBJ2-1
cdr3_aa: CASSTSGGHNEQFF
cdr3_nt: TGTGCCAGTAGTACCTCAGGGGGCCACAATGAGCAGTTCTTC

clone_size: -
d_call: -
v_call: TRBV7-2
j_call: TRBJ2-7
cdr3_aa: CASSFILGTTYEQYF
cdr3_nt: TGTGCCAGCAGCTTTATCCTCGGCACTACCTACGAGCAGTACTTC

clone_size: few
d_call: -
v_call: TRBV6-2/TRBV6-3
j_call: TRBJ1-1
cdr3_aa: CASSAQGINTEAFF
cdr3_nt: TGTGCCAGCAGTGCCCAGGGGATTAACACTGAAGCTTTCTTT

clone_size: -
d_call: -
v_call: TRBV11-1
j_call: TRBJ2-3
cdr3_aa: CASSLAQEHTQYF
cdr3_nt: TGTGCCAGCAGCTTAGCGCAAGAACATACGCAGTATTTT

clone_size: many
d_call: -
v_call: TRBV28
j_call: TRBJ2-3
cdr3_aa: CASSLSGIGDTQYF
cdr3_nt: TGTGCCAGCAGTTTGTCAGGGATCGGAGATACGCAGTATTTT

clone_size: -
d_call: TRBD1
v_call: TRBV20-1
j_call: TRBJ1-2
cdr3_aa: CSALTGAGDSGYTF
cdr3_nt: TGCAGTGCTCTCACAGGGGCAGGCGACTCTGGCTACACCTTC

clone_size: few
d_call: -
v_call: TRBV5-1
j_call: TRBJ2-1
cdr3_aa: CASSLPSGSDSYNEQFF
cdr3_nt: TGCGCCAGCAGCTTGCCGTCAGGGAGCGACTCCTACAATGAGCAGTTCTTC

clone_size: once
d_call: TRBD1
v_call: TRBV11-2
j_call: TRBJ2-7
cdr3_aa: CASRGQGGHYEQYF
cdr3_nt: TGTGCCAGCAGGGGACAGGGTGGCCACTACGAGCAGTACTTC

clone_size: many
d_call: -
v_call: TRBV3-1
j_call: TRBJ1-2
cdr3_aa: CASSHRANYGYTF
cdr3_nt: TGTGCCAGCAGCCATCGGGCTAACTATGGCTACACCTTC

clone_size: -
d_call: -
v_call: TRBV20-1
j_call: TRBJ2-3
cdr3_aa: CSAREGTDTQYF
cdr3_nt: TGCAGTGCTAGAGAGGGCACAGATACGCAGTATTTT

clone_size: -
d_call: TRBD2
v_call: TRBV14
j_call: TRBJ2-4
cdr3_aa: CASSRAGANIQYF
cdr3_nt: TGTGCCAGCAGCCGTGCGGGAGCTAACATTCAGTACTTC

clone_size: -
d_call: TRBD2
v_call: TRBV5-1
j_call: TRBJ2-7
cdr3_aa: CASSPGEGSREQYF
cdr3_nt: TGCGCCAGCAGTCCCGGGGAGGGGTCTCGCGAGCAGTACTTC

clone_size: -
d_call: TRBD1
v_call: TRBV5-1
j_call: TRBJ1-5
cdr3_aa: CASSPDRGDQPQHF
cdr3_nt: TGCGCCAGCAGCCCTGACAGGGGAGATCAGCCCCAGCATTTT

clone_size: few
d_call: -
v_call: TRBV5-1
j_call: TRBJ2-3
cdr3_aa: CASSLAGGASTDTQYF
cdr3_nt: TGCGCCAGCAGCTTGGCCGGGGGAGCTAGCACAGATACGCAGTATTTT

clone_size: few
d_call: TRBD2
v_call: TRBV29-1
j_call: TRBJ2-5
cdr3_aa: CSVEVREARGQIVQETQYF
cdr3_nt: TGCAGCGTTGAGGTGCGGGAGGCGAGGGGACAAATCGTTCAAGAGACCCAGTACTTC

clone_size: many
d_call: TRBD1
v_call: TRBV6-2/TRBV6-3
j_call: TRBJ2-1
cdr3_aa: CASSYSGQGTPEQFF
cdr3_nt: TGTGCCAGCAGTTACTCCGGACAGGGGACTCCTGAGCAGTTCTTC